One and the same sample provided the 25 T cell receptor beta chains below, sequenced in a study of T cell changes during pregnancy in multiple sclerosis. Some clones are missing from TCRdb's copy, which holds only in-frame ones; the method was immunoSEQ multiplex PCR. This table has over 30,000 clones, almost 95% appearing once. Specimen: CD4+ T cells from peripheral blood mononuclear cells, collected after pregnancy. The origin of the receptors is a female donor with multiple sclerosis, enrolled in a pregnancy study.

V usage is TRBV4-1 and J usage is TRBJ2-2, with a tentative D call TRBD1 (5 bases). CDR3 length: 15 residues. Germline V gene sequence: CDR1 MGHRA, CDR2 YSYEKL. Trimming removed 5 bases from V and 5 bases from J, with 15 bases in between. This chain's CDR3 is CASSTPGQGTGELFF. As DNA, the CDR3 is TGCGCCAGCAGCACGCCAGGGCAGGGAACCGGGGAGCTGTTTTTT.

The chain links TRBV7-2 to TRBJ1-1; D remains ambiguous. Per the germline V gene, CDR1 is SGHTA and CDR2 is FQGNSA. Trimming cost V 1 base and J 8 bases, with 8 bases left between them. This CDR3 spans 12 amino acids. The CDR3 spells CASSLVRYEAFF. Here the CDR3 DNA reads TGTGCCAGCAGCTTAGTTCGCTACGAAGCTTTCTTT.

The rearrangement uses TRBV19 and TRBJ1-5; TRBD1 agrees at 7 bases. The germline V gene has CDR1 LNHDA and CDR2 SQIVND (reference sequence). The CDR3 consists of 15 residues. V was pared by 7 bases and J by 0 bases, with 6 bases of the junction left unmatched. This CDR3 reads CASNPGGYSNQPQHF. For the CDR3, the DNA is TGTGCCAGTAACCCAGGGGGGTATAGCAATCAGCCCCAGCATTTT.

The chain is built from TRBV19 and TRBJ1-4, with TRBD1 as a possible D gene (5 bases). Germline assignment: CDR1 LNHDA and CDR2 SQIVND (reference sequence). This CDR3 is 17 amino acids long. V lost 1 base, J lost 7 bases, and 19 bases lay in between. This CDR3 is CASSIGPHQGWSEKLFF. The DNA for the CDR3 is TGTGCCAGTAGTATAGGACCCCATCAGGGATGGAGTGAAAAACTGTTTTTT.

V and J are TRBV9 and TRBJ2-7; 7 bases are a match to TRBD1. There are 15 residues in the CDR3. Looked up from germline, CDR1 is SGDLS and CDR2 is YYNGEE. After removal of 0 bases from V and 4 bases from J, the junction contained 7 bases not matched to a gene. The CDR3, as DNA: TGTGCCAGCAGCGTAGGGACAGGCGGCTCTTACGAGCAGTACTTC. Protein sequence: CASSVGTGGSYEQYF.

This clone has only one observation. The chain has TRBV6-6 and TRBJ2-2; 9 bases map to TRBD1. The V segment lost 4 bases and the J segment 6 bases; nucleotides outside the gene matches: 6. The CDR3 has 15 amino acids. Germline V CDR1 and CDR2: MNHNY, SVGAGI (reference sequence). CDR3 bases: TGTGCCAGCAGTTCGGGACAGGGATCTGCCGGGGAGCTGTTTTTT. This gives the protein CASSSGQGSAGELFF.

V is TRBV6-6 and J is TRBJ2-5; 8 bases align to TRBD1. CDR3 size: 13 residues. V lost 7 bases, J lost 1 base, and 2 bases stayed unmatched. Germline V gives CDR1 MNHNY, CDR2 SVGAGI (reference sequence). In DNA form, the CDR3 reads TGTGCCAGCAAGACAGGGGCCCAAGAGACCCAGTACTTC. It specifies CASKTGAQETQYF.

The chain carries TRBV7-9 and TRBJ2-1; D may be TRBD1 (6 bases). Germline values: CDR1 SEHNR, CDR2 FQNEAQ (reference sequence). This CDR3 contains 18 residues. Trimming removed 5 bases from V and 0 bases from J, with 20 bases in between. The CDR3 sequence: CASSKRPGHPSSYNEQFF. The CDR3 coding sequence is TGTGCCAGCAGCAAACGTCCGGGACACCCGAGCTCCTACAATGAGCAGTTCTTC. Complete variable domain (other parts from reference TRBV7-9 and TRBJ2-1): DTGVSQNPRHKITKRGQNVTFRCDPISEHNRLYWYRQTLGQGPEFLTYFQNEAQLEKSRLLSDRFSAERPKGSFSTLEIQRTEQGDSAMYLCASSKRPGHPSSYNEQFFGPGTRLTVL.

The chain carries TRBV19 and TRBJ1-2; D call uncertain. The V gene lost 3 bases and the J gene lost 2 bases, with 7 bases spanning the gap. The germline gives CDR1 LNHDA, CDR2 SQIVND (reference sequence). The CDR3 has 13 amino acids. The CDR3 region is CASSIRENYGYTF. The CDR3, as DNA: TGTGCCAGTAGTATCCGCGAGAACTATGGCTACACCTTC.

This clone has a handful of counts. The J gene is TRBJ1-3, the V gene TRBV5-6, with D perhaps TRBD1 (6 bases). Germline assignment: CDR1 SGHDT and CDR2 YYEEEE. This CDR3 contains 15 residues. V lost 5 bases and J lost 0, with 12 bases in between. Written as DNA, the CDR3 is TGTGCCAGCAGGACCAGGGGATTCTCTGGAAACACCATATATTTT. Translation gives CASRTRGFSGNTIYF. The complete variable domain, with remaining parts taken from reference TRBV5-6 and TRBJ1-3, reads DAGVTQSPTHLIKTRGQQVTLRCSPKSGHDTVSWYQQALGQGPQFIFQYYEEEERQRGNFPDRFSGHQFPNYSSELNVNALLLGDSALYLCASRTRGFSGNTIYFGEGSWLTVV.

The chain carries TRBV7-3 and TRBJ1-4; 8 bases agree with TRBD1. The CDR3 contains 15 residues. The V gene's germline CDR1 is SGHTA and CDR2 FQGTGA. The ends lost 5 bases at V and 0 bases at J; junction bases unmatched: 2. The CDR3 spells CASSPQGATNEKLFF. The CDR3 DNA follows: TGTGCCAGCAGCCCACAGGGGGCAACTAATGAAAAACTGTTTTTT.

The J gene is TRBJ2-7, the V gene TRBV25-1; 9 bases match TRBD1. This CDR3 comprises 14 residues. CDR1 and CDR2 (germline): MGHDK, SYGVNS. The trim removed 8 bases at V and 3 bases at J, leaving 8 bases unmatched. The CDR3: CASRRGTGSYEQYF. In DNA, the CDR3 is TGTGCCAGCCGACGGGGGACAGGGAGCTACGAGCAGTACTTC.

This chain connects TRBV5-6 to TRBJ2-1; no clear D. The V gene's germline CDR1 is SGHDT and CDR2 YYEEEE. The V and J ends lost 1 base and 6 bases respectively, with 11 bases between them. The CDR3 contains 14 residues. The CDR3 loop reads CASSLSRLRNEQFF. The DNA of the CDR3 is TGTGCCAGCAGCTTGAGCAGACTCCGCAATGAGCAGTTCTTC.

This sequence joins TRBV5-8 and TRBJ1-5; 10 bases line up with TRBD1. V trimming: 0 bases; J trimming: 7 bases; junction bases outside the gene matches: 4. There are 15 residues in the CDR3. CDR1 and CDR2 from the germline V gene are SGHTS and YDEGEE. The CDR3 DNA sequence: TGTGCCAGCAGCTTGGGGAGGGGACAGGGGCAGCCCCAGCATTTT. Amino acid sequence: CASSLGRGQGQPQHF.

The J gene is TRBJ2-2, the V gene TRBV5-1; 10 bases agree with TRBD2. The V and J ends lost 0 bases and 6 bases, in that order; junction bases with no gene match: 5. Germline CDR1 reads SGHRS; CDR2 reads YFSETQ. This CDR3 has 16 amino acids. This CDR3 is CASSLEASGGPGELFF. Written as DNA, the CDR3 is TGCGCCAGCAGCTTGGAAGCTAGCGGGGGACCCGGGGAGCTGTTTTTT.

The rearrangement joins TRBV27 to TRBJ1-1; D uncertain. The CDR3 contains 14 residues. In germline, CDR1 is MNHEY, CDR2 SMNVEV (reference sequence). Trimming took 5 bases from V and 3 from J, leaving 13 bases between them. CDR3 sequence reads: CASSQGRADTEAFF. The DNA of the CDR3 is TGTGCCAGCAGTCAAGGGAGGGCAGACACTGAAGCTTTCTTT.

J is TRBJ2-1 and V is TRBV5-4; 8 positions match TRBD2. The V gene's germline CDR1 is SGHNT and CDR2 YYREEE (reference sequence). Unmatched junction bases numbered 3, after V lost 0 bases and J lost 4 bases. This CDR3 contains 15 residues. CDR3 DNA sequence: TGTGCCAGCAGCTTGGTGGGCGGGGGGTACAATGAGCAGTTCTTC. Translation: CASSLVGGGYNEQFF.

The genes are TRBV6-5 and TRBJ2-3, with D tentatively TRBD2 (5 bases). Germline V gene sequence: CDR1 MNHEY, CDR2 SVGAGI. V was cut by 7 bases and J by 1 base, with 6 bases left in between. The CDR3 runs to 12 residues. The CDR3 DNA follows: TGTGCCAGCAAGAGGGGCACAGATACGCAGTATTTT. The encoded protein is CASKRGTDTQYF.

The gene calls are TRBV5-8 and TRBJ2-4; weak D call: TRBD1 (5 bases). Trimming took off 0 bases at V and 9 bases at J, with 13 bases between the two ends. The germline CDR1 and CDR2 sequences are SGHTS and YDEGEE. The CDR3 contains 14 residues. The CDR3 loop reads CASSLVQGALIQYF. CDR3 coding DNA: TGTGCCAGCAGCTTGGTGCAGGGTGCCCTCATTCAGTACTTC.

This sequence joins TRBV11-2 and TRBJ1-1; 8 nucleotides match TRBD1. The germline CDR1 and CDR2 sequences are SGHAT and FQNNGV. The CDR3 is 14 amino acids. The V gene end was trimmed by 5 bases and the J gene end by 1 base; junction bases not matched to a gene: 3. The CDR3 bases are TGTGCCAGCAGCAAAGACAGGGGGAACACTGAAGCTTTCTTT. This encodes CASSKDRGNTEAFF.

The chain links TRBV5-4 to TRBJ1-6, with 7 bases matching TRBD1. V was clipped by 3 bases and J by 9 bases; unmatched bases: 6. From germline, CDR1 is SGHNT and CDR2 YYREEE (reference sequence). The CDR3 spans 14 residues. CDR3: CASSSTGSSSPLHF. The CDR3 DNA is TGTGCCAGCAGCTCGACAGGGTCGAGTTCACCCCTCCACTTT.

V usage is TRBV7-8 and J usage is TRBJ2-2; 13 bases are shared with TRBD2. V dropped 5 bases and J dropped 0; count of bases not matched to a gene: 12. The V gene's germline CDR1 is SGHVS and CDR2 FQNEAQ. CDR3 size: 20 residues. CDR3 sequence: CASSLPRTSGGETNTGELFF. The CDR3 DNA reads as TGTGCCAGCAGCCTCCCCCGGACTAGCGGGGGAGAAACGAACACCGGGGAGCTGTTTTTT.

The V and J genes are TRBV30 and TRBJ1-4; D might be TRBD1 (6 bases). Germline lookup yields CDR1 GTSNPN and CDR2 SVGIG (reference sequence). The CDR3 contains 15 residues. V lost 3 bases and J lost 4, with 15 bases in between. This chain's CDR3 is CAWSPRTEHNEKLFF. DNA of the CDR3: TGTGCCTGGAGCCCCCGGACAGAACATAATGAAAAACTGTTTTTT.

The genes are TRBV10-3 and TRBJ2-7; no clear D. This CDR3 has 12 residues. In germline, CDR1 is ENHRY, CDR2 SYGVKD. Trimming stripped 4 bases from V and 5 bases from J, with 9 bases between. CDR3 sequence reads: CAISGVSDEQYF. CDR3 sequence (DNA): TGTGCCATCAGTGGAGTCTCGGACGAGCAGTACTTC.

This chain joins TRBV6-1 and TRBJ2-1; 9 nucleotides agree with TRBD2. The CDR3 spans 15 residues. Germline CDR1 reads MNHNS; CDR2 reads SASEGT. J lost 4 bases, V lost 4 bases, and 5 bases had no gene match. In DNA form, the CDR3 reads TGTGCCAGCAGTGGGGCGGGGGGGCCATACAATGAGCAGTTCTTC. This gives the protein CASSGAGGPYNEQFF.